This is a list of T cell receptor beta chains from one sample in a study of T cell responses to AZD1222 COVID-19 vaccine. This table comes from immunoSEQ multiplex PCR, and its TCRdb copy is limited to in-frame clones, with some not included. The sample lists about 270,000 clones, approximately 94% occurring once. The sequenced sample was peripheral blood, obtained 28 days after the second AZD1222 dose. Receptors originate from an adult who received the AZD1222 COVID-19 vaccine. The CDR3 runs from the conserved cysteine through the conserved F or W. D genes are given only for firm matches. The size field is filled for only some rows; it gives once, few, many or a size class.

v_gene	j_gene	d_gene	abundance	CDR3nt	CDR3aa
TRBV7-9	TRBJ1-2	-	-	TGTGCCTCTGGGCGGACGTGGGGCTACACCTTC	CASGRTWGYTF
TRBV27	TRBJ2-5	TRBD2	-	TGTGCCAGCAGTTTACTAGCGGGGGGAGAGACCCAGTACTTC	CASSLLAGGETQYF
TRBV19	TRBJ2-4	TRBD2	-	TGTGCCAGTAGTATGACCAGCGGGGGAAACATTCAGTACTTC	CASSMTSGGNIQYF
TRBV10-3	TRBJ1-5	TRBD1	-	TGTGCCATCAGCGCCGACAGGGGCCATCAGCCCCAGCATTTT	CAISADRGHQPQHF
TRBV20-1	TRBJ2-4	-	once	TGCAGTGCTAGAATAAAAAACATTCAGTACTTC	CSARIKNIQYF
TRBV7-8	TRBJ2-1	-	-	TGTGCCAGCAGCTGGACAGCCTATTCCTACAATGAGCAGTTCTTC	CASSWTAYSYNEQFF
TRBV5-4	TRBJ2-7	TRBD1	few	TGTGCCAGCAGCACTGGACAGGGCGGTTCCTACGAGCAGTACTTC	CASSTGQGGSYEQYF
TRBV2	TRBJ2-7	TRBD1	-	TGTGCCAGCACCGTGGACAGGAGCTCCTACGAGCAGTACTTC	CASTVDRSSYEQYF
TRBV6-1	TRBJ2-7	-	-	TGTGCCAGCAGTGAAGCCTTGACAGTCCAGGGCTACGAGCAGTACTTC	CASSEALTVQGYEQYF
TRBV27	TRBJ1-3	-	-	TGTGCCAGCAGTTTAGGGCGCTCTGGAAACACCATATATTTT	CASSLGRSGNTIYF
TRBV5-1	TRBJ1-3	TRBD1	-	TGCGCCAGCAGCTTGGAGGGGGCGAGGGGAAACACCATATATTTT	CASSLEGARGNTIYF
TRBV7-2	TRBJ2-3	-	-	TGTGCCAGCAGCTTTGGGAGTGCCGGAGATACGCAGTATTTT	CASSFGSAGDTQYF
TRBV21-1	TRBJ1-2	-	-	TGTGCCAGCAGCAAAAGACCCTTC	CASSKRPF
TRBV28	TRBJ2-7	TRBD1	-	TGTGCCAGCTCCTCAGGGGGACAGGGCCCCCTCGAGCAGTACTTC	CASSSGGQGPLEQYF
TRBV18	TRBJ1-3	TRBD1	-	TGTGCCAGCTCACCATTTGAAATTTCCGGGACAGGACGGAACACCATATATTTT	CASSPFEISGTGRNTIYF
TRBV27	TRBJ2-7	-	-	TGTGCCAGCAGTTTTCGGGACACCCCTGGGGAGCAGTACTTC	CASSFRDTPGEQYF
TRBV7-9	TRBJ1-3	-	-	TGTGCCAGCAGCTTAGATTCGGGATATGGAAACACCATATATTTT	CASSLDSGYGNTIYF
TRBV19	TRBJ1-6	TRBD1	-	TGTGCCAGCGGACAGGGAAATTCACCCCTCCACTTT	CASGQGNSPLHF
TRBV11-2	TRBJ1-1	TRBD1	-	TGTGCCAGCAGCTTGGGACAGTTCACTGAAGCTTTCTTT	CASSLGQFTEAFF
TRBV6-6	TRBJ1-5	-	-	TGTGCCAGCAGTCCCCCGGATAGGGGGAGCAATCAGCCCCAGCATTTT	CASSPPDRGSNQPQHF
TRBV9	TRBJ2-6	TRBD1	-	TGTGCCAGCAGCGTTCGGGACAGTTTAAGCTCTGGGGCCAACGTCCTGACTTTC	CASSVRDSLSSGANVLTF
TRBV10-3	TRBJ1-1	-	-	TGTGCCATCACCCCGGGAAATTCTGAAGCTTTCTTT	CAITPGNSEAFF
TRBV11-1	TRBJ2-3	-	-	TGTGCCAGCAGCTTTGAACAGACCACAGATACGCAGTATTTT	CASSFEQTTDTQYF
TRBV5-1	TRBJ2-2	TRBD2	-	TGCGCCAGCAGCGGAAGACTAGCGAGGAACACCGGGGAGCTGTTTTTT	CASSGRLARNTGELFF
TRBV21-1	TRBJ2-7	-	-	TGTGCCAGCAGCGAAAGCAGGGACGAGCAGTACTTC	CASSESRDEQYF
TRBV2	TRBJ2-5	-	-	TGTGCCAGCGTGGGCCTCAACCGGGAGCAAGAGACCCAGTACTTC	CASVGLNREQETQYF
TRBV2	TRBJ2-3	TRBD1	-	TGTGCCAGCATAAAGGGACAGATATTGGGGGATACGCAGTATTTT	CASIKGQILGDTQYF
TRBV5-5	TRBJ1-1	-	-	TGTGCCAGCAGCTTGTATTCGACGTTGGCCACTGAAGCTTTCTTT	CASSLYSTLATEAFF
TRBV5-5	TRBJ2-5	TRBD2	-	TGTGCCAGCAGCTCCCGGGCGGGAGGGGAGACCCAGTACTTC	CASSSRAGGETQYF
TRBV7-9	TRBJ2-1	TRBD2	-	TGTGCCAGCAGTTCCGGACTAGCCGGCTCCTACAATGAGCAGTTCTTC	CASSSGLAGSYNEQFF